This T cell receptor (beta chain) was sequenced in a study of T cells in Graves' hyperthyroidism and ophthalmopathy. The length of the CDR3 is 14 residues. Germline assignment: CDR1 DFQATT and CDR2 SNEGSKA (reference sequence). The V end lost 1 base, the J end lost 6 bases, and 16 bases lay between the germline ends. The hyperthyroidism was newly diagnosed and had lasted under 2 months; the patients were aged 18 to 65. Diagnosing involved the use of clinical symptoms, serum thyroxine and TRAb, thyroid ultrasound and orbital computed tomography. The PBMCs were sourced from fresh peripheral blood (about 10 ml). Comment on this clonotype: Its target is not known.

Study-level findings and limits: Blood shared most expanded thyroid clonotypes above 0.001.

Researchers took RNA transcripts and amplified the TCR beta CDR3 regions from them. Researchers ran a first-round RT-PCR on the TCR CDR3 using the HTBI primer set. TCRdb reprocessed the multiplex PCR reads with MiXCR, giving one entry per CDR3 protein. The sample gives 300,000 to 400,000 distinct CDR3 sequences, 14% of which show up once; 20% to 25% is in the top ten. The clonotype was recovered from a woman in her 30s with Graves' hyperthyroidism. Material: blood. This rearrangement joins TRBV20-1 to TRBJ2-7; D remains ambiguous. The CDR3 sequence is CSARVSLSSGEQYF. CDR3 nucleotide sequence: TGCAGTGCTAGAGTGTCACTTTCATCAGGCGAGCAGTACTTC.